This T cell receptor (beta chain) was recovered during a study of T cells in tuberculosis. This CDR3 region has 16 residues. Losses at the gene ends were 5 bases for V and 7 bases for J; bases not matched to a gene: 11. The germline gives CDR1 SGHAT, CDR2 FQNNGV. Clones were read by immunoSEQ multiplex PCR, and TCRdb kept only the in-frame ones, dropping some. The table shows over 35,000 clones, with around 95% occurring only once. This rearrangement joins TRBV11-2 to TRBJ2-2; 9 positions agree with TRBD2. Sequenced input: PBMCs. The sequence was obtained from a donor aged 10-30 years with latent tuberculosis or without tuberculosis infection. The CDR3 coding sequence is TGTGCCAGCAGCCAAGCGGGGGGCGTGGGCGACGGGGAGCTGTTTTTT. It yields the protein CASSQAGGVGDGELFF.